This TCR beta chain comes out of a study of early T cells in non-severe SARS-CoV-2 infection. Overall study: Unpaired chains resulted from sequencing bulk RNA of unsorted whole blood. Broader study findings: VDJdb matching favored anti-spike CD8 responses, missing private and CD4 specificities.

Unique molecular identifiers tagged individual cDNA molecules. TCRdb reprocessed the 5' RACE reads via MiXCR and lists one record per CDR3 protein. The sample has tens of thousands of distinct CDR3 sequences, around 15% seen once. Of note for this clonotype: The antigen is not known. Because it lacks the conserved phenylalanine or tryptophan at the end, this CDR3 is likely a read error.

Sequencing was performed on whole blood. The TCR was taken from an adult who was a healthcare worker with PCR-confirmed SARS-CoV-2 infection or an uninfected control (not recorded which).

This CDR3 reads CASSLPGQLSTEAFS. The CDR3 DNA sequence: TGCGCCAGCAGTCTCCCGGGACAGCTAAGCACTGAAGCTTTCTCT. This chain joins TRBV4-1 and TRBJ1-1, with 7 bases matching TRBD1. The CDR3 is made up of 15 amino acids. Germline-derived CDR1 and CDR2 are MGHRA and YSYEKL. The J segment lost 4 bases and the V segment lost 6 bases, leaving 11 bases of the junction unmatched.